The 15 T cell receptor beta chains reported below all come from one sample, sequenced in a study of glioma-infiltrating T cells after dendritic cell vaccination. Time point denoted: after dendritic cell vaccination, including at tumor progression/relapse. Profiling relied on immunoSEQ multiplex PCR, and the TCRdb table lists in-frame clones only, not all of them. The sample lists 55,000 to 75,000 clones; about four fifths were seen once. The sample was blood, taken after dendritic cell vaccination. All receptors derive from a human donor with glioblastoma.

The rearrangement links TRBV7-2 to TRBJ1-6; TRBD1 agrees at 10 bases. Germline V CDR1 and CDR2: SGHTA, FQGNSA. V shed 5 bases and J 6 bases; nucleotides not matched to a gene: 4. The CDR3 has 15 residues. CDR3 nucleotides: TGTGCCAGCAGCCGTTGGGACAGGGGTAATTCACCCCTCCACTTT. Its translation is CASSRWDRGNSPLHF.

This chain links TRBV7-9 with TRBJ1-6; 9 bases align to TRBD1. The CDR3 length is 15 residues. Germline V gene lookup returns CDR1 SEHNR and CDR2 FQNEAQ (reference sequence). The J segment lost 6 bases and the V segment lost 1 base, leaving 1 base of the junction unmatched. Written as DNA, the CDR3 is TGTGCCAGCAGCTTAGAGGGACAGGGTAATTCACCCCTCCACTTT. Encoded protein: CASSLEGQGNSPLHF.

The J gene is TRBJ1-2, the V gene TRBV29-1, with D unclear. With 5 bases removed from V and 4 bases from J, the gap between germline ends came to 8 bases. Germline lookup yields CDR1 SQVTM and CDR2 ANQGSEA. This CDR3 has 11 amino acids. The CDR3 spells CSVRHGYGYTF. The CDR3 nucleotides are TGCAGCGTTAGACACGGCTATGGCTACACCTTC.

The chain carries TRBV6-1 and TRBJ2-5; D may be TRBD1 (5 bases). Germline CDR1 MNHNS, CDR2 SASEGT. The V and J ends lost 4 bases and 5 bases respectively, with 14 bases between them. This CDR3 has 14 residues. CDR3 residues: CASSVRVARETQYF. In DNA, the CDR3 is TGTGCCAGCAGTGTCAGGGTGGCCCGGGAGACCCAGTACTTC.

The V and J genes are TRBV9 and TRBJ2-7, with D maybe TRBD2 (5 bases). The length of the CDR3 is 13 residues. The V end lost 0 bases, the J end lost 10 bases, and 14 bases lay between the germline ends. Germline CDR1 and CDR2: SGDLS and YYNGEE. The CDR3 region is CASSVALEGHQYF. CDR3 DNA sequence: TGTGCCAGCAGCGTAGCCCTCGAGGGCCATCAGTACTTC.

The CDR3 DNA follows: TGTGCCAGCAGCCCCCAGGGGTACTATGGCTACACCTTC. Its translation: CASSPQGYYGYTF. This chain connects TRBV9 to TRBJ1-2; possible D gene TRBD1, 6 bases. Germline loops: CDR1 SGDLS, CDR2 YYNGEE. The length of the CDR3 is 13 residues. With 4 bases removed from V and 3 bases from J, the gap between germline ends came to 10 bases.

The chain links TRBV30 to TRBJ1-4; no clear D gene. With 1 base removed from V and 5 bases from J, the gap between germline ends came to 8 bases. Looked up from germline, CDR1 is GTSNPN and CDR2 is SVGIG (reference sequence). The CDR3 extends over 13 amino acids. CDR3 in amino acids: CAWSGSGNEKLFF. CDR3 coding DNA: TGTGCCTGGAGTGGGTCGGGGAATGAAAAACTGTTTTTT.

The chain couples TRBV6-1 to TRBJ2-5, with D possibly matching TRBD2 (7 bases). This CDR3 has 15 residues. CDR1 and CDR2 from the germline V gene are MNHNS and SASEGT. V lost 6 bases and J lost 0, with 14 bases in between. CDR3 sequence (DNA): TGTGCCAGCAGACCGGACAGCGGGAACCAAGAGACCCAGTACTTC. Its protein is CASRPDSGNQETQYF.

This chain uses TRBV19 with TRBJ2-5, with TRBD2 matching over 14 bases. CDR3 length equals 18 residues. Germline V gene lookup returns CDR1 LNHDA and CDR2 SQIVND (reference sequence). After removal of 0 bases from V and 3 bases from J, the junction contained 6 bases not matched to a gene. The CDR3 bases are TGTGCCAGTAGTATAGAATTGAGACTAGCGGGGGGGAAAGAGACCCAGTACTTC. It specifies CASSIELRLAGGKETQYF.

The chain has TRBV13 and TRBJ2-7; tentative D call: TRBD1 (6 bases). The ends were cut back, 4 bases at V and 4 bases at J, with 20 bases in the middle. CDR3 length: 16 residues. Looked up from germline, CDR1 is PRHDT and CDR2 is FYEKMQ (reference sequence). In nucleotides, the CDR3 is TGTGCCAGCAGCTCCTCAAACAGGGTATCCCTTTACGAGCAGTACTTC. Its protein product is CASSSSNRVSLYEQYF.

This clone has only one observation. The chain joins TRBV5-1 to TRBJ2-5; D is possibly TRBD2 (5 bases). Germline V gene sequence: CDR1 SGHRS, CDR2 YFSETQ. The CDR3 is 13 amino acids. V was cut by 4 bases and J by 5 bases, with 12 bases left in between. This chain's CDR3 is CASSKLRRETQYF. The CDR3 DNA sequence: TGCGCCAGCAGCAAACTTAGGAGGGAGACCCAGTACTTC.

This clone has more than one count but fewer than ten. The V and J genes are TRBV28 and TRBJ1-5; D gene unclear. Germline V gene sequence: CDR1 MDHEN, CDR2 SYDVKM. The CDR3 totals 11 residues. Trimming took 11 bases from V and 4 from J, leaving 9 bases between them. CDR3 sequence reads: CASTGNQPQHF. In DNA, the CDR3 is TGTGCCTCGACCGGGAATCAGCCCCAGCATTTT. The full variable domain, with the rest looked up from reference TRBV28 and TRBJ1-5, is DVKVTQSSRYLVKRTGEKVFLECVQDMDHENMFWYRQDPGLGLRLIYFSYDVKMKEKGDIPEGYSVSREKKERFSLILESASTNQTSMYLCASTGNQPQHFGDGTRLSIL.

The chain uses TRBV18 and TRBJ1-5; unclear D gene. Trimming removed 2 bases at V and 2 bases at J, with 7 bases between. The CDR3 runs 14 residues. CDR1 and CDR2 from the germline V gene are KGHSH and LQKENI. For the CDR3, the DNA is TGTGCCAGCTCACCAAGTACAGGCAATCAGCCCCAGCATTTT. Translation: CASSPSTGNQPQHF.

This clone showed up just a few times. This CDR3 is CSVEDYQGMNTEAFF. The CDR3 DNA reads as TGCAGCGTTGAAGATTATCAGGGTATGAACACTGAAGCTTTCTTT. The chain links TRBV29-1 to TRBJ1-1; perhaps TRBD1 as D (5 bases). The V gene lost 0 bases and the J gene lost 0 bases, with 11 bases spanning the gap. This CDR3 is 15 amino acids long. In germline, CDR1 is SQVTM, CDR2 ANQGSEA.

V gene TRBV7-8 combines with J gene TRBJ2-7; 8 bases line up with TRBD2. V lost 6 bases to trimming and J lost 3 bases; unmatched junction nucleotides: 16. Per germline, CDR1 SGHVS and CDR2 FQNEAQ. The CDR3 spans 17 residues. The CDR3 loop is CASSQRVWAGGDYEQYF. The DNA of the CDR3 is TGTGCCAGCAGTCAGAGGGTCTGGGCGGGGGGCGACTACGAGCAGTACTTC. Drawing the rest from reference TRBV7-8 and TRBJ2-7, the complete variable domain is GAGVSQSPRYKVAKRGQDVALRCDPISGHVSLFWYQQALGQGPEFLTYFQNEAQLDKSGLPSDRFFAERPEGSVSTLKIQRTQQEDSAVYLCASSQRVWAGGDYEQYFGPGTRLTVT.